These 20 T cell receptor beta chains originate from one sample sequenced in a study of T-cell memory formation after mild COVID-19. From the 5' RACE reads, TCRdb called clonotypes with MiXCR, one entry per CDR3 protein. The sample has around 210,000 distinct CDR3 sequences, over 9.5% seen once; the top ten hold roughly 4%. The sample taken for sequencing was PBMCs or a T cell subset sorted from them (not recorded which). The receptors originated from a man between 18 and 29 years old who had mild COVID-19 (a few samples of this study predate the infection). Cell type and time point are not known.

The chain uses TRBV5-1 and TRBJ2-4; tentatively, D is TRBD1 (5 bases). V shed 0 bases and J shed 5 bases, with 12 bases lying between them. This CDR3 spans 15 amino acids. CDR1 is SGHRS, CDR2 YFSETQ, per germline. The CDR3 DNA follows: TGCGCCAGCAGCTTGGACAGGAATCGAGAAAACATTCAGTACTTC. It codes for CASSLDRNRENIQYF.

The V and J genes are TRBV9 and TRBJ2-3; 7 bases fit TRBD2. This CDR3 has 18 amino acids. Germline assignment: CDR1 SGDLS and CDR2 YYNGEE. The junction had 11 bases not matched to a gene; V was cut back by 0 bases and J by 1 base. The CDR3 coding sequence is TGTGCCAGCAGCGTAGCTAGTCCCGCGGGGGTTCGCACAGATACGCAGTATTTT. Protein: CASSVASPAGVRTDTQYF.

This clonotype appeared a few times. The chain joins TRBV29-1 to TRBJ2-7, with TRBD1 matching 7 bases. This CDR3 spans 13 amino acids. Trimming removed 6 bases from V and 6 bases from J; junction bases left unmatched: 11. CDR1 and CDR2 from the germline V gene are SQVTM and ANQGSEA. As DNA, the CDR3 is TGCAGCGTGAAGACAGGGCCATCCCTCGAGCAGTACTTC. Translation: CSVKTGPSLEQYF.

The chain is built from TRBV7-9 and TRBJ2-3; D unresolved. CDR3 length: 13 residues. CDR1 is SEHNR and CDR2 is FQNEAQ in the germline V gene (reference sequence). V shed 5 bases and J shed 4 bases, with 10 bases lying between them. The CDR3 here is CASSLVVSDTQYF. The CDR3 region has the DNA TGTGCCAGCAGCCTTGTTGTCTCAGATACGCAGTATTTT.

V gene TRBV4-2 combines with J gene TRBJ2-5, with TRBD2 matching 10 bases. With 1 base clipped from V and 3 bases from J, the junction kept 2 bases outside the gene matches. The CDR3 has 15 amino acids. Germline-derived CDR1 and CDR2 are LGHNA and YNFKEQ. In DNA form, the CDR3 reads TGTGCCAGCAGCCAAGGGCTAGCGGGGGAAGAGACCCAGTACTTC. Amino acids: CASSQGLAGEETQYF.

The chain couples TRBV12-3 or TRBV12-4 to TRBJ2-1, with 13 bases aligning to TRBD2. With 5 bases clipped from V and 8 bases from J, the junction kept 6 bases outside the gene matches. This CDR3 has 15 amino acids. The CDR3 nucleotides read TGTGCCAGCAGTCCACTAGCGGGGGGGCCCGATGAGCAGTTCTTC. Amino acid sequence: CASSPLAGGPDEQFF.

This clonotype was recorded at least ten times. The chain has TRBV29-1 and TRBJ2-5; D ambiguous. This CDR3 has 13 amino acids. Trimming took 4 bases from V and 2 from J, leaving 11 bases between them. CDR1 and CDR2 from the germline V gene are SQVTM and ANQGSEA. CDR3 loop: CSVGPRFQETQYF. CDR3 nucleotides: TGCAGCGTTGGACCAAGGTTTCAAGAGACCCAGTACTTC.

The rearrangement links TRBV5-1 to TRBJ1-1, with 8 bases matching TRBD1. Germline lookup yields CDR1 SGHRS and CDR2 YFSETQ. Losses at the gene ends were 5 bases for V and 4 bases for J; bases not matched to a gene: 10. This CDR3 has 15 amino acids. CDR3 sequence (DNA): TGCGCCAGCAGACTTAGACAGGGGCGGTCCACTGAAGCTTTCTTT. Protein sequence: CASRLRQGRSTEAFF.

The chain recombines TRBV30 with TRBJ2-7; D might be TRBD1 or TRBD2, each matching 6 bases. There are 13 residues in the CDR3. Germline V gives CDR1 GTSNPN, CDR2 SVGIG (reference sequence). V lost 4 bases and J 12 bases, leaving 22 bases between the germline ends. CDR3 in amino acids: CAWTLGGGTSGYF. DNA of the CDR3: TGTGCCTGGACCTTAGGAGGGGGGACTTCGGGGTACTTC.

The CDR3 DNA sequence: TGTGCCAGCAGCTTAGCCCCTAGCGGGGGGCAAGAGACCCAGTACTTC. This sequence encodes CASSLAPSGGQETQYF. This rearrangement joins TRBV7-2 to TRBJ2-5; 11 nucleotides match TRBD2. The germline V gene has CDR1 SGHTA and CDR2 FQGNSA. The J segment lost 2 bases and the V segment lost 0 bases, leaving 2 bases of the junction unmatched. The CDR3 has 16 amino acids.

The table lists this clonotype with a few counts. This chain joins TRBV7-2 and TRBJ1-1; D is perhaps TRBD1 (5 bases). Per germline, CDR1 SGHTA and CDR2 FQGNSA. The CDR3 loop spans 14 amino acids. V lost 2 bases, J lost 6 bases, and 13 bases lay in between. The CDR3 protein is CASSLRGYKAEAFF. The CDR3 nucleotides read TGTGCCAGCAGCTTAAGGGGTTATAAGGCTGAAGCTTTCTTT. The whole variable domain, filled in from reference TRBV7-2 and TRBJ1-1, reads GAGVSQSPSNKVTEKGKDVELRCDPISGHTALYWYRQSLGQGLEFLIYFQGNSAPDKSGLPSDRFSAERTGGSVSTLTIQRTQQEDSAVYLCASSLRGYKAEAFFGQGTRLTVV.

The chain links TRBV4-3 to TRBJ2-1; 8 nucleotides line up with TRBD2. J lost 3 bases, V lost 0 bases, and 7 bases had no gene match. Per germline, CDR1 LGHNA and CDR2 YSLEER. The CDR3 contains 17 residues. This CDR3 reads CASSQEVRGASYNEQFF. DNA of the CDR3: TGCGCCAGCAGCCAAGAGGTGCGGGGGGCCAGCTACAATGAGCAGTTCTTC.

This clonotype was seen ten or more times. V is TRBV19 and J is TRBJ2-4; no clear D gene. The germline CDR1 and CDR2 sequences are LNHDA and SQIVND (reference sequence). V dropped 3 bases and J dropped 7 bases, with 10 bases sitting between them. This CDR3 region has 13 residues. CDR3 nucleotide sequence: TGTGCCAGTAGTATGCAGGCCTGGAACATTCAGTACTTC. This encodes CASSMQAWNIQYF.

The chain employs TRBV18 and TRBJ1-1, with D uncertain. V was shortened by 4 bases and J by 0 bases, with 9 bases between the two germline ends. There are 14 residues in the CDR3. In germline, CDR1 is KGHSH, CDR2 LQKENI. CDR3 region: CASSREQLNTEAFF. As DNA, the CDR3 is TGTGCCAGCTCACGTGAACAGTTGAACACTGAAGCTTTCTTT.

This clonotype was seen at least ten times. The CDR3 nucleotides read TGTGCCAGCAGCTTAGGGCAGGAGTATGGCTACACCTTC. It encodes CASSLGQEYGYTF. The V and J genes are TRBV7-6 and TRBJ1-2; D unclear. Germline assignment: CDR1 SGHVS and CDR2 FNYEAQ. The CDR3 extends over 13 amino acids. V lost 1 base and J 5 bases, leaving 8 bases between the germline ends. Full variable domain (remainder filled in from reference TRBV7-6 and TRBJ1-2): GAGVSQSPRYKVTKRGQDVALRCDPISGHVSLYWYRQALGQGPEFLTYFNYEAQQDKSGLPNDRFSAERPEGSISTLTIQRTEQRDSAMYRCASSLGQEYGYTFGSGTRLTVV.

The chain links TRBV7-2 to TRBJ2-1; tentative D call: TRBD1 (5 bases). CDR3 length: 14 amino acids. The germline CDR1 and CDR2 sequences are SGHTA and FQGNSA. Trimming took off 9 bases at V and 7 bases at J, with 19 bases between the two ends. CDR3 nucleotides: TGTGCCAGGAGACAGAGAAGGTCAGGGAATGAGCAGTTCTTC. Protein sequence: CARRQRRSGNEQFF.

The V gene is TRBV10-3, the J gene TRBJ2-3; 10 bases align to TRBD1. Trimming took 10 bases from V and 2 from J; bases not matched to a gene: 9. CDR1 ENHRY and CDR2 SYGVKD come from the germline V gene. There are 15 residues in the CDR3. The CDR3 region is CASYSDRGNTDTQYF. The CDR3 region has the DNA TGTGCCAGCTATTCGGACAGGGGGAACACAGATACGCAGTATTTT.

This clonotype was counted at least ten times. The V gene is TRBV5-1, the J gene TRBJ2-5; D perhaps matches TRBD2 (5 bases). Trimming shortened V by 4 bases and J by 5 bases, and 12 bases separated the two germline ends. The CDR3 is 13 residues long. CDR1 is SGHRS and CDR2 is YFSETQ in the germline V gene. In DNA form, the CDR3 reads TGCGCCAGCAGCGGAACTAGGAGGGAGACCCAGTACTTC. As protein: CASSGTRRETQYF.

This clonotype occurred a few times. The gene calls are TRBV7-2 and TRBJ2-1; D unclear. The CDR3 loop spans 12 amino acids. The V end was cut by 5 bases, the J end by 8 bases, with 10 bases between. Germline-derived CDR1 and CDR2 are SGHTA and FQGNSA. The CDR3 sequence: CASSRWAYEQFF. The DNA of the CDR3 is TGTGCCAGCAGCCGCTGGGCGTATGAGCAGTTCTTC.

V gene TRBV5-1 combines with J gene TRBJ2-5; 10 bases align to TRBD2. Germline V gene sequence: CDR1 SGHRS, CDR2 YFSETQ. With V trimmed by 1 base and J by 5 bases, 8 bases remained unmatched. This CDR3 is 16 amino acids long. DNA for the CDR3: TGCGCCAGCAGCTTGCGAAGCGGGGGGGCCGAGGAGACCCAGTACTTC. It yields the protein CASSLRSGGAEETQYF.